A single sample gave rise to the 22 T cell receptor beta chains below, sequenced in a study of OX40 agonist ivuxolimab in advanced cancers. Assay used: immunoSEQ multiplex PCR; TCRdb lists only in-frame clones, some missing. The sample shows 61,000 or so clones, around 83% of them seen only once. The material was CD4+ or CD8+ T cells sorted from blood, obtained in a trial of the OX40 agonist ivuxolimab. These receptors all stem from an adult with an advanced solid tumor such as melanoma, head and neck, liver or kidney cancer.

The chain carries TRBV18 and TRBJ1-1; 9 nucleotides agree with TRBD1. V was clipped by 2 bases and J by 2 bases; unmatched bases: 9. The germline V gene encodes CDR1 KGHSH and CDR2 LQKENI. The CDR3 has 17 amino acids. The CDR3 reads CASSPRSLTGGNTEAFF. DNA of the CDR3: TGTGCCAGCTCACCAAGGTCCCTAACAGGGGGCAACACTGAAGCTTTCTTT.

V is TRBV30 and J is TRBJ1-5, with 9 bases that match TRBD1. After removal of 5 bases from V and 5 bases from J, the junction contained 16 bases not matched to a gene. The CDR3 length is 17 residues. Germline assignment: CDR1 GTSNPN and CDR2 SVGIG (reference sequence). The CDR3 nucleotides read TGTGCCTGGGTTCATGGTACCGGGACAGGGAGCGATCAGCCCCAGCATTTT. Translation gives CAWVHGTGTGSDQPQHF.

The chain combines TRBV28 with TRBJ1-4; D remains ambiguous. There are 14 residues in the CDR3. From germline, CDR1 is MDHEN and CDR2 SYDVKM. V lost 8 bases to trimming and J lost 7 bases, with 17 bases between them. Here the CDR3 reads CASGVGRWSEKLFF. The CDR3, as DNA: TGTGCCAGCGGCGTGGGGAGGTGGTCTGAAAAACTGTTTTTT.

The gene calls are TRBV5-1 and TRBJ1-1, with a tentative D call TRBD1 (6 bases). V lost 3 bases to trimming and J lost 10 bases, with 19 bases between them. This CDR3 spans 14 amino acids. From germline, CDR1 is SGHRS and CDR2 YFSETQ. In nucleotides, the CDR3 is TGCGCCAGCAGCTCACCCGAGGGGGGGGGCGCAGCTTTCTTT. It specifies CASSSPEGGGAAFF.

The genes are TRBV7-3 and TRBJ1-1, with D maybe TRBD1 (6 bases). This CDR3 has 16 amino acids. CDR1 SGHTA and CDR2 FQGTGA come from the germline V gene. Trimming left V 5 bases short and J 8 bases short, with 24 bases between. CDR3: CASSLQPQGSRSEAFF. The CDR3 DNA reads TGTGCCAGCAGCCTGCAACCACAGGGCTCAAGGTCGGAAGCTTTCTTT.

This chain joins TRBV19 and TRBJ1-2, with D perhaps matching TRBD1 (5 bases). This CDR3 region has 16 residues. CDR1 and CDR2 (germline): LNHDA, SQIVND (reference sequence). V dropped 6 bases and J dropped 0 bases, with 17 bases sitting between them. CDR3 in DNA: TGTGCCAGTAGCAGATATGGGACGGATTCTAACTATGGCTACACCTTC. This codes for CASSRYGTDSNYGYTF. The full variable domain, completed using reference TRBV19 and TRBJ1-2, is DGGITQSPKYLFRKEGQNVTLSCEQNLNHDAMYWYRQDPGQGLRLIYYSQIVNDFQKGDIAEGYSVSREKKESFPLTVTSAQKNPTAFYLCASSRYGTDSNYGYTFGSGTRLTVV.

The chain carries TRBV27 and TRBJ2-2; tentative D call: TRBD2 (5 bases). Trimming took off 0 bases at V and 4 bases at J, with 18 bases between the two ends. Germline lookup yields CDR1 MNHEY and CDR2 SMNVEV (reference sequence). The length of the CDR3 is 18 residues. The CDR3 region has the DNA TGTGCCAGCAGTTTATCGATGGGGAGACTGGAAGGCACCGGGGAGCTGTTTTTT. Amino acids: CASSLSMGRLEGTGELFF.

The chain combines TRBV14 with TRBJ1-1, with D possibly being TRBD1 (5 bases). Looked up from germline, CDR1 is SGHDN and CDR2 is FVKESK. Trimming cost V 4 bases and J 8 bases, with 17 bases left between them. This CDR3 spans 14 amino acids. DNA of the CDR3: TGTGCCAGCAGCCGACTTGACAGAGCGGCAGAAGCTTTCTTT. The encoded protein is CASSRLDRAAEAFF.

This clone has just a few counts. The chain recombines TRBV6-1 with TRBJ1-5; possible D gene TRBD1, 5 bases. Germline lookup yields CDR1 MNHNS and CDR2 SASEGT. The ends were cut back, 0 bases at V and 7 bases at J, with 13 bases in the middle. The CDR3 is made up of 15 amino acids. The CDR3 loop is CASSEAQGINQPQHF. DNA of the CDR3: TGTGCCAGCAGTGAAGCCCAGGGCATCAACCAGCCCCAGCATTTT.

The rearrangement uses TRBV14 and TRBJ1-2, with 9 bases lining up with TRBD1. Looked up from germline, CDR1 is SGHDN and CDR2 is FVKESK. The CDR3 is 15 residues long. The V and J ends lost 4 bases and 8 bases, in that order; junction bases with no gene match: 11. CDR3 residues: CASSRLDRGFRGYTF. CDR3 DNA sequence: TGTGCCAGCAGCCGCTTGGACAGGGGATTTCGCGGCTACACCTTC.

J is TRBJ1-4 and V is TRBV11-2; D gene ambiguous. Deletions cut 5 bases from V and 6 bases from J, with 10 bases between. The CDR3 extends over 13 amino acids. CDR1 and CDR2 from the germline V gene are SGHAT and FQNNGV. Here the CDR3 DNA reads TGTGCCAGCAGCCCGGGCAGTTATGAAAAACTGTTTTTT. Protein sequence: CASSPGSYEKLFF. Filled out from reference TRBV11-2 and TRBJ1-4, the complete variable domain reads EAGVAQSPRYKIIEKRQSVAFWCNPISGHATLYWYQQILGQGPKLLIQFQNNGVVDDSQLPKDRFSAERLKGVDSTLKIQPAKLEDSAVYLCASSPGSYEKLFFGSGTQLSVL.

V is TRBV28 and J is TRBJ1-4; D is perhaps TRBD1 (5 bases). V shed 4 bases and J shed 2 bases, with 8 bases lying between them. This CDR3 contains 14 residues. Germline V CDR1 and CDR2: MDHEN, SYDVKM. This CDR3 is CASSYGGTNEKLFF. CDR3 DNA: TGTGCCAGCAGTTATGGGGGGACTAATGAAAAACTGTTTTTT.

The V and J genes are TRBV10-3 and TRBJ1-3; TRBD1 is a possible D gene (6 bases). CDR1 and CDR2 (germline): ENHRY, SYGVKD. V was clipped by 7 bases and J by 3 bases, with 7 bases between them. The CDR3 runs to 12 residues. The CDR3 DNA is TGTGCCATCACAGGGGATGGAAACACCATATATTTT. Its translation: CAITGDGNTIYF.

The CDR3 region is CASRRDRYNEQFF. The CDR3 bases are TGTGCCAGCAGGAGGGACAGATACAATGAGCAGTTCTTC. The chain uses TRBV6-5 and TRBJ2-1, with 7 bases fitting TRBD1. J lost 4 bases, V lost 6 bases, and 3 bases had no gene match. This CDR3 spans 13 amino acids. Germline-derived CDR1 and CDR2 are MNHEY and SVGAGI.

This clone was counted a few times. The chain joins TRBV5-4 to TRBJ1-2; D uncertain. The CDR3 has 16 amino acids. The V end lost 0 bases, the J end lost 8 bases, and 20 bases lay between the germline ends. Germline loops: CDR1 SGHNT, CDR2 YYREEE (reference sequence). This CDR3 is CASSLGAASVIVGYTF. DNA for the CDR3: TGTGCCAGCAGCTTGGGTGCAGCCTCAGTAATTGTGGGCTACACCTTC.

The chain combines TRBV6-1 with TRBJ1-3; D unresolved. The CDR3 is 16 amino acids. The ends were cut back, 3 bases at V and 4 bases at J, with 16 bases in the middle. Germline CDR1 is MNHNS and CDR2 is SASEGT. The CDR3 sequence is CASSDGPAGWGNTIYF. The CDR3 DNA reads TGTGCCAGCAGTGACGGCCCTGCAGGCTGGGGAAACACCATATATTTT.

This sequence joins TRBV5-4 and TRBJ2-3; D ambiguous. The CDR3 extends over 12 amino acids. Germline V CDR1 and CDR2: SGHNT, YYREEE (reference sequence). With 0 bases removed from V and 4 bases from J, the gap between germline ends came to 3 bases. The CDR3 spells CASSLDSDTQYF. CDR3 in DNA: TGTGCCAGCAGCTTGGACTCAGATACGCAGTATTTT. Drawing the rest from reference TRBV5-4 and TRBJ2-3, the complete variable domain is ETGVTQSPTHLIKTRGQQVTLRCSSQSGHNTVSWYQQALGQGPQFIFQYYREEENGRGNFPPRFSGLQFPNYSSELNVNALELDDSALYLCASSLDSDTQYFGPGTRLTVL.

The CDR3 region is CASSLAQDEQFF. Written as DNA, the CDR3 is TGCGCCAGCAGCTTGGCCCAAGATGAGCAGTTCTTC. The chain recombines TRBV5-1 with TRBJ2-1; D not resolved. Trimming removed 0 bases at V and 8 bases at J, with 6 bases between. The germline CDR1 and CDR2 sequences are SGHRS and YFSETQ. The CDR3 contains 12 residues.

V usage is TRBV29-1 and J usage is TRBJ1-2, with D unclear. Germline V lookup: CDR1 SQVTM, CDR2 ANQGSEA. V lost 4 bases, J lost 7 bases, and 13 bases lay in between. The CDR3 is 12 residues long. As DNA, the CDR3 is TGCAGCGTTGCTTACGTCTGGGGTGGCTACACCTTC. This encodes CSVAYVWGGYTF.

The sample holds a few counts of this clone. The chain links TRBV6-5 to TRBJ2-5; 7 bases fit TRBD2. Germline V lookup: CDR1 MNHEY, CDR2 SVGAGI. The CDR3 is 14 amino acids. V dropped 2 bases and J dropped 2; count of bases not matched to a gene: 2. This chain's CDR3 is CASSYRGGQETQYF. CDR3 nucleotides: TGTGCCAGCAGTTACCGCGGGGGTCAAGAGACCCAGTACTTC.

The rearrangement uses TRBV19 and TRBJ2-3; D is unclear. In germline, CDR1 is LNHDA, CDR2 SQIVND (reference sequence). The CDR3 totals 14 residues. The germline V and J ends were trimmed by 4 bases and 0 bases, with 8 bases remaining between them. This CDR3 is CASSTRPSTDTQYF. The CDR3 nucleotides are TGTGCCAGTAGTACCAGGCCCAGCACAGATACGCAGTATTTT.

V is TRBV7-9 and J is TRBJ2-2; weak D call: TRBD2 (7 bases). Germline V CDR1 and CDR2: SEHNR, FQNEAQ (reference sequence). The CDR3 extends over 16 amino acids. The ends were cut back, 7 bases at V and 5 bases at J, with 20 bases in the middle. CDR3 loop: CASIPSGGALTGELFF. Written as DNA, the CDR3 is TGTGCCAGCATCCCCTCGGGGGGCGCTCTGACCGGGGAGCTGTTTTTT.